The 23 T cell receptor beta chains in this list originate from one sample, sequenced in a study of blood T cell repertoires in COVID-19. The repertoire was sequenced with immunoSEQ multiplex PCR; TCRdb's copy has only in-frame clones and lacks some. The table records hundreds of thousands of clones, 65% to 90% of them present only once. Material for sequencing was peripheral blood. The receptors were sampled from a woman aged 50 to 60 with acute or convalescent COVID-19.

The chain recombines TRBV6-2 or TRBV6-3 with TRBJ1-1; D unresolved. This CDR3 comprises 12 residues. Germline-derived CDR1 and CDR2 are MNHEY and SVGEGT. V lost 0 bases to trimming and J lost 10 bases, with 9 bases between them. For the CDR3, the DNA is TGTGCCAGCAGTTACTCGGCGGGAATAGCTTTCTTT. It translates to CASSYSAGIAFF.

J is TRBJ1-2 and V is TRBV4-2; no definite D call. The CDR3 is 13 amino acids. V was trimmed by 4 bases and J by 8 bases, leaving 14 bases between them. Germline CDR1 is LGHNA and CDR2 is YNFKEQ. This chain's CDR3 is CASSPPPPQGYTF. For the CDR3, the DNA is TGTGCCAGCAGCCCCCCGCCCCCGCAGGGCTACACCTTC.

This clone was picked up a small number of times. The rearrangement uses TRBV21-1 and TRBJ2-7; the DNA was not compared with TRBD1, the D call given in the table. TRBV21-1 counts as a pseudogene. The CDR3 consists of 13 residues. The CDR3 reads CASRGQESYEQYF. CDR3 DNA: TGTGCCAGCAGGGGACAGGAGTCCTACGAGCAGTACTTC.

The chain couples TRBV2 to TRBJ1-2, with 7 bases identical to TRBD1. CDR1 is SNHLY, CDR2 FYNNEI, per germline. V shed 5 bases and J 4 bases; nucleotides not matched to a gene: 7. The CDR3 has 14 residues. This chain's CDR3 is CASSPTGTVYGYTF. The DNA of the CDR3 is TGTGCCAGCAGTCCGACAGGGACTGTCTATGGCTACACCTTC.

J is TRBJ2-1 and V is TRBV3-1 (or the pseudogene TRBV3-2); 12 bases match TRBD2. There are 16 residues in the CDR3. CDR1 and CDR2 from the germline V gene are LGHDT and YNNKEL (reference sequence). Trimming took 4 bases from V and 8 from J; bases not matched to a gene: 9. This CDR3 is CASSPETSGRFYEQFF. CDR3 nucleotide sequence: TGTGCCAGCAGCCCGGAGACTAGCGGGAGATTCTATGAGCAGTTCTTC.

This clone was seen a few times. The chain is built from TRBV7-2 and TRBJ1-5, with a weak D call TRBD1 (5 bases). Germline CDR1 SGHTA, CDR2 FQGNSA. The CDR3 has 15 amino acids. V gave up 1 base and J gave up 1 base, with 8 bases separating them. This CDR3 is CASSLDGGSNQPQHF. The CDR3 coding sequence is TGTGCCAGCAGCTTAGATGGGGGGAGCAATCAGCCCCAGCATTTT. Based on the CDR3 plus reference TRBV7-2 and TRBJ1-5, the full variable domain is GAGVSQSPSNKVTEKGKDVELRCDPISGHTALYWYRQSLGQGLEFLIYFQGNSAPDKSGLPSDRFSAERTGGSVSTLTIQRTQQEDSAVYLCASSLDGGSNQPQHFGDGTRLSIL.

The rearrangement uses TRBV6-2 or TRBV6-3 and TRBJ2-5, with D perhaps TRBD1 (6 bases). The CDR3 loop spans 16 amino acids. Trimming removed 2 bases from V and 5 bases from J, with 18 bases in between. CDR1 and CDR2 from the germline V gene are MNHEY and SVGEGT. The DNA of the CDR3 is TGTGCCAGCAGTTACGGAGGACAGTCGAAGATGGAGACCCAGTACTTC. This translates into CASSYGGQSKMETQYF.

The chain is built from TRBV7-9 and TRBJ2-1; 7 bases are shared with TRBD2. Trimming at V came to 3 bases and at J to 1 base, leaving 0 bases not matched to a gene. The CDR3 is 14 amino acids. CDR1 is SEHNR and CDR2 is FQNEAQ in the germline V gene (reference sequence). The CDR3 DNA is TGTGCCAGCAGCTTGGGGGGGTCCTACAATGAGCAGTTCTTC. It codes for CASSLGGSYNEQFF. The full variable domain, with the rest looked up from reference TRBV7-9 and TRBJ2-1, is DTGVSQNPRHKITKRGQNVTFRCDPISEHNRLYWYRQTLGQGPEFLTYFQNEAQLEKSRLLSDRFSAERPKGSFSTLEIQRTEQGDSAMYLCASSLGGSYNEQFFGPGTRLTVL.

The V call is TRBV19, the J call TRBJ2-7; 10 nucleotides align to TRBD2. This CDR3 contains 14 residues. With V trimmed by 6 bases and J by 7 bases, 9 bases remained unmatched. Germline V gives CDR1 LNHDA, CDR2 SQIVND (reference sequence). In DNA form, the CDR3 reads TGTGCCAGTAGCATGCCTACAGCGGGAGGGGAGCAGTACTTC. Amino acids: CASSMPTAGGEQYF.

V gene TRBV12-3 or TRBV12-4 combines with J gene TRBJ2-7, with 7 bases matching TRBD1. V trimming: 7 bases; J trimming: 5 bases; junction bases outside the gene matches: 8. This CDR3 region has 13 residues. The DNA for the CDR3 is TGTGCCAGCAACCAGGGGGATCGGAACGAGCAGTACTTC. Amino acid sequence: CASNQGDRNEQYF.

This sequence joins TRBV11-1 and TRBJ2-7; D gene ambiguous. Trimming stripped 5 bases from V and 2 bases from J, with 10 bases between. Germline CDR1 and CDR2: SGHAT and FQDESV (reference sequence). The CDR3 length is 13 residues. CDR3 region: CASSLAWPYEQYF. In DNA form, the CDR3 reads TGTGCCAGCAGCCTTGCATGGCCCTACGAGCAGTACTTC. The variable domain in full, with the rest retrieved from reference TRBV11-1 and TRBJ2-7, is EAEVAQSPRYKITEKSQAVAFWCDPISGHATLYWYRQILGQGPELLVQFQDESVVDDSQLPKDRFSAERLKGVDSTLKIQPAELGDSAMYLCASSLAWPYEQYFGPGTRLTVT.

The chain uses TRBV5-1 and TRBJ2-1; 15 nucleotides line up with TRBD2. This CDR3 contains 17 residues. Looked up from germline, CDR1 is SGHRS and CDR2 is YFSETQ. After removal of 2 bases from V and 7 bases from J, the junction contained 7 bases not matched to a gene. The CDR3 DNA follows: TGCGCCAGCAGCTTTCCATCGGGACTAGCGGGAGGAAATGAGCAGTTCTTC. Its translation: CASSFPSGLAGGNEQFF.

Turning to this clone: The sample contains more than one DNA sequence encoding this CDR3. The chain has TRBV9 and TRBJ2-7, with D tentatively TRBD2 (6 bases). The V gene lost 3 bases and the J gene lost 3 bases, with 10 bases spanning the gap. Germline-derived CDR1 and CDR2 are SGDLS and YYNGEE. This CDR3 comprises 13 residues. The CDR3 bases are TGTGCCAGCAGCGGGGGGACTGGCTACGAGCAGTACTTC. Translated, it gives CASSGGTGYEQYF. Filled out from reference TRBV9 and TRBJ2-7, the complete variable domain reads DSGVTQTPKHLITATGQRVTLRCSPRSGDLSVYWYQQSLDQGLQFLIQYYNGEERAKGNILERFSAQQFPDLHSELNLSSLELGDSALYFCASSGGTGYEQYFGPGTRLTVT.

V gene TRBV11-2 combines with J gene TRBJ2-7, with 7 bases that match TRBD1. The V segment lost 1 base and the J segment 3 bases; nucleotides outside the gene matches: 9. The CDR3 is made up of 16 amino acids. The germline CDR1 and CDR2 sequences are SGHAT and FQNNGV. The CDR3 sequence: CASSLGGPGQSYEQYF. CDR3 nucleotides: TGTGCCAGCAGCTTAGGTGGTCCGGGACAGAGCTACGAGCAGTACTTC.

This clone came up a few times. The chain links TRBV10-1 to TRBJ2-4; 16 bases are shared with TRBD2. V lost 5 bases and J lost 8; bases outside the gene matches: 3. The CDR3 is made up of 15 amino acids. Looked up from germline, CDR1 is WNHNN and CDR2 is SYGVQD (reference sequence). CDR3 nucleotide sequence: TGCGCCAGCAGTCCCGGGACTAGCGGGAGGGACATTCAGTACTTC. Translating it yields CASSPGTSGRDIQYF.

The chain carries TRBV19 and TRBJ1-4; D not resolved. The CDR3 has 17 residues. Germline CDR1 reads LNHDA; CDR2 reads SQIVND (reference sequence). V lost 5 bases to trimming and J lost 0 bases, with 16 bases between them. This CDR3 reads CASSPLGRRTTNEKLFF. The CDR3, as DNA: TGTGCCAGTAGTCCCCTTGGTCGCAGGACAACTAATGAAAAACTGTTTTTT.

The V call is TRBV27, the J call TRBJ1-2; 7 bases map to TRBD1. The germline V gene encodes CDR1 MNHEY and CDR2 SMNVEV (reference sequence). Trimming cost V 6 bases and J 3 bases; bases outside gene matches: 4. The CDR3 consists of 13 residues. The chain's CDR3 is CASSRDSYYGYTF. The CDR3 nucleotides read TGTGCCAGCAGCCGGGACAGCTACTATGGCTACACCTTC.

CDR3: CAISDSTGTSGREETQYF. The CDR3 DNA follows: TGTGCCATCAGTGACTCGACCGGGACTAGCGGGAGGGAAGAGACCCAGTACTTC. The chain combines TRBV10-3 with TRBJ2-5; 16 bases map to TRBD2. The germline V gene encodes CDR1 ENHRY and CDR2 SYGVKD. Trimming removed 3 bases from V and 3 bases from J; junction bases left unmatched: 7. CDR3 length: 18 residues.

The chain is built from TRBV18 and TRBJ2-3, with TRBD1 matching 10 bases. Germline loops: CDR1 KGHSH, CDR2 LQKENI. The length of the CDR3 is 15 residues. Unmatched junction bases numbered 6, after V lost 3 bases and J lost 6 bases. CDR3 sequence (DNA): TGTGCCAGCTCACCTGACAGGGGGCTGGGGGATACGCAGTATTTT. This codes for CASSPDRGLGDTQYF.

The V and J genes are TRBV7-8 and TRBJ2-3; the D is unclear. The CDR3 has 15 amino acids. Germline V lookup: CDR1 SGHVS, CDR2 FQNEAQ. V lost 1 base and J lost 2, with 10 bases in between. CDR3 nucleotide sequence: TGTGCCAGCAGCTTAGGGGCATCATTCACAGATACGCAGTATTTT. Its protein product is CASSLGASFTDTQYF.

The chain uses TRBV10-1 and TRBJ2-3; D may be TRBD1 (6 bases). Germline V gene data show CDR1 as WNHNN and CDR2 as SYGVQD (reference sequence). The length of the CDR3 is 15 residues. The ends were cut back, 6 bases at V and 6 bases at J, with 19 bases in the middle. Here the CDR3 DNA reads TGCGCCAGCAGCCTAGGGCAGGGGATAGGCGATACGCAGTATTTT. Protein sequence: CASSLGQGIGDTQYF.

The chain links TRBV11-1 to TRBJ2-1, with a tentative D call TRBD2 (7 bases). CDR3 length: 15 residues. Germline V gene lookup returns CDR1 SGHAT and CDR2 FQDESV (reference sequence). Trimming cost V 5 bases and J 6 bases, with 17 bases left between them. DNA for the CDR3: TGTGCCAGCAGCCTTACGGCGGGGGCCGGCAATGAGCAGTTCTTC. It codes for CASSLTAGAGNEQFF.

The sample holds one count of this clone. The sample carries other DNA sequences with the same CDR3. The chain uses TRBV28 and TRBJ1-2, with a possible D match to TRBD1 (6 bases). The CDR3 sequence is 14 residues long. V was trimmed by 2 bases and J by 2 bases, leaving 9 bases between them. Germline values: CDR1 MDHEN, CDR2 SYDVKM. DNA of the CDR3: TGTGCCAGCAGTTTAGACAGGAGAAACTATGGCTACACCTTC. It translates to CASSLDRRNYGYTF.